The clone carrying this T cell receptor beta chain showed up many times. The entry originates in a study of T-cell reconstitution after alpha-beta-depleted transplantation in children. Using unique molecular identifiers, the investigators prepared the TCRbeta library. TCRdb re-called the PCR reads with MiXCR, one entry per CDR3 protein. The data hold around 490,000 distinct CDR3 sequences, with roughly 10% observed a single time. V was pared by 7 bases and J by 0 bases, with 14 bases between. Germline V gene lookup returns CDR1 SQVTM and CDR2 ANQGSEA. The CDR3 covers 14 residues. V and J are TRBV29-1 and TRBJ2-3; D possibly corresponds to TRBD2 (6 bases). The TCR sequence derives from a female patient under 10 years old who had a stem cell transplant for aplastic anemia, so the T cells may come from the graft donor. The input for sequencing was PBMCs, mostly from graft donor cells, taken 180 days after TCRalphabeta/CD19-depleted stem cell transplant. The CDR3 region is CSGRDLSSTDTQYF. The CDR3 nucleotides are TGCAGCGGGCGGGACTTATCTAGCACAGATACGCAGTATTTT.